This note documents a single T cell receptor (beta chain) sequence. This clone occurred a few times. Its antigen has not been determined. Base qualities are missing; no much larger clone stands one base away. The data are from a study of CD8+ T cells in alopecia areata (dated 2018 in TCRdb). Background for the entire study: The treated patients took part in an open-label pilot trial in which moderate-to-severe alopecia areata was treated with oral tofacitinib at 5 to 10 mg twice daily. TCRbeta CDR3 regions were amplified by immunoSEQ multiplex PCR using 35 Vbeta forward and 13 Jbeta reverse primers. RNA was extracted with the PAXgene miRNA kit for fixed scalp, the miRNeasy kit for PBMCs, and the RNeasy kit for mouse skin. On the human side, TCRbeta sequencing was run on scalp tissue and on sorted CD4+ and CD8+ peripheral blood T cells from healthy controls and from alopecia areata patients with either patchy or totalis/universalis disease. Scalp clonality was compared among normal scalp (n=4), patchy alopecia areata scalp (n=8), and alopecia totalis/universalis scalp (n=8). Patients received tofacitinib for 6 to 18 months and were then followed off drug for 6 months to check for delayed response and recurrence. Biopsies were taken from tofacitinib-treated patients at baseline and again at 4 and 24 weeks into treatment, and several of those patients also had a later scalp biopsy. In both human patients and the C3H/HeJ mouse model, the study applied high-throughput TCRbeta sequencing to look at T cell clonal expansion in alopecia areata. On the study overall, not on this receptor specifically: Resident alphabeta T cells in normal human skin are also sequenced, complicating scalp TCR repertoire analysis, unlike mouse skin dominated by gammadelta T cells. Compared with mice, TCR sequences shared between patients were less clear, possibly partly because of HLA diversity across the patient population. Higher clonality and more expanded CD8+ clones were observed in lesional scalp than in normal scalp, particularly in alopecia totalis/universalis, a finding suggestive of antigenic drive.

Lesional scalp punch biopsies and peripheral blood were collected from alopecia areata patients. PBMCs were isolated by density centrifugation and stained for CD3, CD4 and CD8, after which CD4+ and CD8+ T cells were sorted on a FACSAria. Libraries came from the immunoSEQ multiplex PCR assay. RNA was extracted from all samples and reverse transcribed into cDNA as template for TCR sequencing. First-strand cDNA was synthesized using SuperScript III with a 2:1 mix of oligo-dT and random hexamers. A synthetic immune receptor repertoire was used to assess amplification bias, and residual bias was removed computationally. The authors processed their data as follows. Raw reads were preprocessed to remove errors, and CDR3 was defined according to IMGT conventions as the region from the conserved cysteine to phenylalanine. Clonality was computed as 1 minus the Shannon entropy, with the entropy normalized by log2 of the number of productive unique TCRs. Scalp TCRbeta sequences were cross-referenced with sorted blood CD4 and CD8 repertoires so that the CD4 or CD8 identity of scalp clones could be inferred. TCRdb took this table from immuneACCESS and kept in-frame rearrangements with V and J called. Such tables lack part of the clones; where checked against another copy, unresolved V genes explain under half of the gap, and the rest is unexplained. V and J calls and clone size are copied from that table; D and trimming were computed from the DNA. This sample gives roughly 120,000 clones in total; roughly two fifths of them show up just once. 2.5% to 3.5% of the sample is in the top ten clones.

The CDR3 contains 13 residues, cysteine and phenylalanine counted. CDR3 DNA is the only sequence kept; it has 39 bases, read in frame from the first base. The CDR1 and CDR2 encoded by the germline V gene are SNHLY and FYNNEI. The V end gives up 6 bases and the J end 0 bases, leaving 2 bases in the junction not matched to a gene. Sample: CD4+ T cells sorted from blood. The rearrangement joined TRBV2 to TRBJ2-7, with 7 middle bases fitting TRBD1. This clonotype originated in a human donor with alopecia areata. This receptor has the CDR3 CASSWDSSYEQYF. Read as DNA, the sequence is TGTGCCAGCAGCTGGGACAGCTCCTACGAGCAGTACTTC.